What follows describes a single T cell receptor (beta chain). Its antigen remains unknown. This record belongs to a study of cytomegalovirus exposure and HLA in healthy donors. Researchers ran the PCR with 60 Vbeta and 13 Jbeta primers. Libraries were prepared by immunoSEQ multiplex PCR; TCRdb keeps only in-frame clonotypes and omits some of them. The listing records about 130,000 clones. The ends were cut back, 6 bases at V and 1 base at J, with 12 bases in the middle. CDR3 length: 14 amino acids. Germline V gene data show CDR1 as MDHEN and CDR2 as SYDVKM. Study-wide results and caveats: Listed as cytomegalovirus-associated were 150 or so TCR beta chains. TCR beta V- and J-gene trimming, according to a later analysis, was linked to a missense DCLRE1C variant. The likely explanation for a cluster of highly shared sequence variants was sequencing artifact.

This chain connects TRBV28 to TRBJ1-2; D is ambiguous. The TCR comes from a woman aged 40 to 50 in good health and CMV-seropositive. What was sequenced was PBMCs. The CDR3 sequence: CASREGLYNYGYTF. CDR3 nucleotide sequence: TGTGCCAGCAGGGAGGGTCTTTATAACTATGGCTACACCTTC.